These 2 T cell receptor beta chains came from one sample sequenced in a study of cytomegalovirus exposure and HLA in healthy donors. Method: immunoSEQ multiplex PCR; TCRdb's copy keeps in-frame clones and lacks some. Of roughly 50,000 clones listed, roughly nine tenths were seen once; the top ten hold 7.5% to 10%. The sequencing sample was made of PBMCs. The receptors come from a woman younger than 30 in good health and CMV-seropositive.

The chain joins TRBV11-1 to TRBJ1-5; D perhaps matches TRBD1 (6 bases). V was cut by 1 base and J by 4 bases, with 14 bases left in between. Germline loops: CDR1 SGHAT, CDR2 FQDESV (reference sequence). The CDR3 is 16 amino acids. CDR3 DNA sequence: TGTGCCAGCAGCTTAGTTACCCAGGGGACGAATCAGCCCCAGCATTTT. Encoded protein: CASSLVTQGTNQPQHF.

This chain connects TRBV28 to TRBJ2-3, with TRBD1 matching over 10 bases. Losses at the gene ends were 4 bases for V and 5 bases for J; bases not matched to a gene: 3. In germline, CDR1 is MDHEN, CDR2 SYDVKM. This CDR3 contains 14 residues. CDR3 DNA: TGTGCCAGCAGTTGGACAGGGGGAGTAGATACGCAGTATTTT. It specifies CASSWTGGVDTQYF.